This is a list of T cell receptor beta chains from one sample in a study of T cells in Graves' hyperthyroidism and ophthalmopathy. MiXCR, applied by TCRdb to the multiplex PCR reads, yields one record per CDR3 protein. The profile covers a few hundred thousand distinct CDR3 sequences, with approximately 14% appearing a single time and under 8% taken by the ten largest. The sample consisted of blood. All receptors derive from a woman under 40 with Graves' hyperthyroidism. Both conserved end residues are part of each CDR3. The D gene is left open where the match is weak.

>.|TRBV7-2|15
CASSLAGTILTEQYF
>TRBD2|TRBV11-2|16
CASSFSYAGVLDTQYF
>.|TRBV18|13
CASSNEGSNIQYF
>TRBD2|TRBV27|13
CASSGTSAQEQYF
>TRBD2|TRBV2|15
CASSVNSGNSDTQYF
>.|TRBV7-3|16
CASSLIGDRMNTEAFF
>TRBD2|TRBV11-1|17
CASSSPPRLAENNEQFF
>TRBD2|TRBV2|12
CAARDYDNEQFF
>.|TRBV6-1|14
CASSPQGSGETQYF
>.|TRBV6-2/TRBV6-3|13
CASNRRGTDTQYF
>TRBD2|TRBV10-2|19
CATTNPYSGTSVSTDTQYF
>TRBD2|TRBV7-2|14
CASSLSGRGQTQYF
>TRBD2|TRBV19|15
CASSIASGIVDEQFF
>TRBD1|TRBV18|14
CASSPQGAFTEAFF
>TRBD2|TRBV20-1|14
CSARGTSGRKTQYF
>.|TRBV10-2|15
CASSVGTGGTDTQYF
>.|TRBV4-1|17
CASRQGPTAADADTQYF
>.|TRBV20-1|12
CSAKVGVYEQYF
>.|TRBV5-6|14
CASSYNSGSNEQFF
>.|TRBV12-3/TRBV12-4|14
CASSFSGPRGEQFF
>TRBD2|TRBV5-6|17
CASSLEASGRAHNEQFF
>.|TRBV4-2|16
CASSQALQRSTDTQYF
>.|TRBV7-3|15
CASRKGGDLNNEQFF
>.|TRBV3-1|12
CASSQRADTQYF
>TRBD2|TRBV28|16
CASSLSGGPSQETQYF
>.|TRBV12-3/TRBV12-4|17
CASTEGPGDIVQETQYF
>.|TRBV12-3/TRBV12-4|14
CASSKQGEDYGYTF
>TRBD1|TRBV15|15
CATSRTGGPGQPQHF
>TRBD2|TRBV20-1|14
CSATSGSSYNEQFF
>.|TRBV20-1|14
CSASRQSSSYEQYF
>.|TRBV7-3|17
CASSLTWASDSYNEQFF
>TRBD2|TRBV6-5|14
CASSSYSGRGEQFF
>.|TRBV20-1|16
CSARDRASSNTGELFF
>TRBD1|TRBV14|15
CASSQPGQGAGELFF
>.|TRBV20-1|14
CSARHQPSGNTIYF
>.|TRBV10-3|14
CAISESDRGYEQYF
>TRBD2|TRBV7-2|16
CASSFAPGLAANEQFF
>.|TRBV12-3/TRBV12-4|18
CASSLVSPGFGRRETQYF
>TRBD1|TRBV18|14
CASSPGTGPHEQYF
>TRBD2|TRBV11-3|16
CASSFREAGVNNEQFF
>.|TRBV20-1|15
CSARPGSARTDTQYF